What follows describes a single T cell receptor (beta chain). This receptor's antigen is unknown. No base-level quality is on record; no much larger clone is a single base apart. The data were taken from a study of CD8 T cells in Susac syndrome (dated by TCRdb to about 2019). Context from the whole study: Repertoire sequencing was used to test whether CD8+ T cell activation and differentiation in Susac syndrome was antigen driven. The clonality of the CD8+ T cell repertoire was compared across over 9 healthy donors, roughly 14 Susac syndrome patients and roughly 15 multiple sclerosis patients. The investigation overall reported the following: The TCR sequencing and HLA analysis was acknowledged to have included a relatively small number of individuals.

RNA was extracted with the RNeasy kit and roughly 0.5 to 1 ug was reverse transcribed using random hexamers. TCR beta CDR3 regions were amplified with the immunoSEQ multiplex PCR assay covering 54 Vbeta and 13 Jbeta segments. To correct PCR amplification bias, a synthetic template baseline was used for both primer optimization and computational correction. The authors processed their data as follows. Reads were annotated to V, D and J genes per IMGT and analyzed with immunoSEQ Analyzer, keeping only productive sequences. To calculate clonality, Shannon entropy was normalized by log2 of the number of productive unique sequences and then subtracted from one. For each patient and control, public and private clones were evaluated among the 100 most prevalent clones. A clone was defined as Susac-specific if it was absent from the healthy and MS cohorts, from some 1,100 published viral clones and from other ImmuneACCESS disease sequences. TCRdb cleaned the public reads at Q25 with fastp, built clones with MiXCR and kept in-frame beta chains. CDR3 protein sequences are deduplicated, and each keeps its most common genes and DNA. Here the V and J calls rest on TCRdb's processing, not on the authors' analysis. Within this sample are a few hundred thousand distinct CDR3 sequences, with around 91% of them counted one time only. 0.18% of the sample comes from the top ten.

Peripheral blood CD8+ and CD4+ T cells from healthy donors, Susac syndrome patients and multiple sclerosis patients were profiled by high-throughput TCR beta sequencing. Treatment-naive patients with stable or active relapsing-remitting disease fulfilling revised McDonald criteria were used as multiple sclerosis controls. CD8+ TEMRA cells were enriched by FACS, while bulk CD8+ and CD4+ T cells were purified by magnetic negative isolation. Blood was collected in EDTA tubes and processed within 24 hours, with PBMCs isolated through density gradient centrifugation. PBMCs intended for TCR sequencing were cryopreserved in liquid nitrogen and were subsequently thawed in a 37 degrees C water bath. A purity of at least 90% was achieved for sorted or isolated CD4+, CD8+ and CD8+ TEMRA cells. CDR1 and CDR2 are drawn from the germline V gene: KGHDR, SFDVKD. V is shortened by 4 bases, J by 2 bases, and the region joining them spans 14 bases. The CDR3 has 15 amino acids, counting the end cysteine and phenylalanine. Only CDR3 DNA remains: 45 bases, in frame from the first base.

The chain is assembled from TRBV24-1 and TRBJ2-7, and perhaps TRBD2 as D gene, on 6 matching bases. The receptor was isolated from a human donor with multiple sclerosis. Sequencing was carried out using CD8+ T cells from PBMCs. The DNA sequence follows: TGTGCCACCAGTGACCACGGGACTGGAGCCTACGAGCAGTACTTC. Its translation reads: CATSDHGTGAYEQYF.